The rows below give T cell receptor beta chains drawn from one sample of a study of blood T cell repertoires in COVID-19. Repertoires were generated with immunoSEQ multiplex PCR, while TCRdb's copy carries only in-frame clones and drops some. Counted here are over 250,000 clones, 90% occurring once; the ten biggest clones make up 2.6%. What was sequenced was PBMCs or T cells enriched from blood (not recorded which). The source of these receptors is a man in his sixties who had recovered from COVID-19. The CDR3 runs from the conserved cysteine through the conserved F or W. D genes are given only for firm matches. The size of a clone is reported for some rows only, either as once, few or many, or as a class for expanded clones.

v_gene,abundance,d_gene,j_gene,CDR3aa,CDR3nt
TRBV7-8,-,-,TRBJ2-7,CASSLPGSYSYEQYF,TGTGCCAGCAGCTTACCGGGGTCCTACTCCTACGAGCAGTACTTC
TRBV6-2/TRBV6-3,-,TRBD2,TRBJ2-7,CASSAWGAGDYEQYF,TGTGCCAGCAGTGCGTGGGGAGCGGGGGACTACGAGCAGTACTTC
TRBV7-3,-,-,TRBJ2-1,CASSLTRGTPDLQYEQFF,TGTGCCAGCAGCTTAACGCGGGGGACACCCGACCTACAATATGAGCAGTTCTTC
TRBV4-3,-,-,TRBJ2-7,CASSAYIDTSTYEQYF,TGCGCCAGCAGCGCGTACATAGACACCTCAACCTACGAGCAGTACTTC
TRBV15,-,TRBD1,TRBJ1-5,CATKDRGLQPQHF,TGTGCCACCAAAGACAGGGGGCTTCAGCCCCAGCATTTT
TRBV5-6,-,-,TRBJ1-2,CASSLGGGSRYGYTF,TGTGCCAGCAGCTTAGGGGGGGGCAGCCGTTATGGCTACACCTTC
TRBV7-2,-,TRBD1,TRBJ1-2,CASSLGSGTVPIYGYTF,TGTGCCAGCAGCTTAGGTTCCGGGACAGTCCCGATCTATGGCTACACCTTC
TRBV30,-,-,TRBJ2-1,CAWSLASSNEQFF,TGTGCCTGGAGTCTGGCTAGCTCGAATGAGCAGTTCTTC
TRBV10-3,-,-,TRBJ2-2,CAISESWGLGTGELFF,TGTGCCATCAGTGAGTCGTGGGGCTTGGGCACCGGGGAGCTGTTTTTT
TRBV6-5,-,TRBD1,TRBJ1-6,CASSYGGDRVNSPLHF,TGTGCCAGCAGTTACGGGGGGGACAGGGTTAATTCACCCCTCCACTTT
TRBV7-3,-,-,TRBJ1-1,CASGREMNTEAFF,TGTGCCAGCGGTAGAGAGATGAACACTGAAGCTTTCTTT
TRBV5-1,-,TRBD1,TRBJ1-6,CASSLKDRGGSPLHF,TGCGCCAGCAGCTTGAAGGACAGGGGCGGATCACCCCTCCACTTT
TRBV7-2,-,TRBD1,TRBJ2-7,CASSLAQGTPYEQYF,TGTGCCAGCAGCTTAGCACAGGGGACCCCCTACGAGCAGTACTTC
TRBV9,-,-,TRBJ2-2,CASSVTVTGELFF,TGTGCCAGCAGCGTTACAGTGACCGGGGAGCTGTTTTTT
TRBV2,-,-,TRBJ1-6,CASSAPVSPLHF,TGTGCCAGCAGTGCGCCAGTCTCACCCCTCCACTTT
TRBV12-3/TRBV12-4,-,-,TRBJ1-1,CASRRPGTEAFF,TGTGCCAGCAGGAGGCCTGGGACTGAAGCTTTCTTT
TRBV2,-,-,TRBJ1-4,CASSASTNEKLFF,TGTGCCAGCAGTGCTTCAACTAATGAAAAACTGTTTTTT
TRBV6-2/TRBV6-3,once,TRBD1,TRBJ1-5,CASSGQGLNQPQHF,TGTGCCAGCAGCGGACAGGGACTCAATCAGCCCCAGCATTTT
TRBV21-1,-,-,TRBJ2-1,CASSNSPGNEQFF,TGTGCCAGCAGCAACTCCCCGGGTAATGAGCAGTTCTTC
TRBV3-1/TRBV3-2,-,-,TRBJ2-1,CASSQAWRAGDNEQFF,TGTGCCAGCAGCCAAGCATGGAGGGCTGGGGACAATGAGCAGTTCTTC
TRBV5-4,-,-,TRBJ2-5,CASSLGQNKETQYF,TGTGCCAGCAGCTTAGGACAGAACAAAGAGACCCAGTACTTC
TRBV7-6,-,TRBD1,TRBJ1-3,CANSLDRDTIYF,TGTGCCAACAGCTTAGACAGGGACACCATATATTTT
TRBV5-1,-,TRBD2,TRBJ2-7,CASNKGTSGYEQYF,TGCGCCAGCAATAAAGGGACTAGCGGCTACGAGCAGTACTTC
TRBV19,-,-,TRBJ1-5,CASSTGQGIYQPQHF,TGTGCCAGTAGTACTGGGCAGGGGATTTATCAGCCCCAGCATTTT
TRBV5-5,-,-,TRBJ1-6,CASSLQGHSPLHF,TGTGCCAGCAGTCTACAGGGACATTCACCCCTCCACTTT
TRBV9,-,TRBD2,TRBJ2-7,CASSAGASGNYEQYF,TGTGCCAGCAGCGCCGGTGCTAGCGGGAACTACGAGCAGTACTTC
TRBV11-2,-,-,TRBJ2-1,CASSLSTIEQFF,TGTGCCAGCAGCTTATCGACAATCGAGCAGTTCTTC
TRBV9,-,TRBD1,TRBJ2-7,CASNRGPSYEQYF,TGTGCCAGCAATAGGGGGCCCTCCTACGAGCAGTACTTC
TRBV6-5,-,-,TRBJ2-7,CASSYSQQGYEQYF,TGTGCCAGCAGTTACTCGCAACAGGGCTACGAGCAGTACTTC
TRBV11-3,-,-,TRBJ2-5,CASSLGQLGETQYF,TGTGCCAGCAGCTTAGGCCAACTCGGGGAGACCCAGTACTTC
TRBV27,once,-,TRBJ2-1,CASSFSASAAYNEQFF,TGTGCCAGCAGTTTTTCGGCTAGCGCCGCCTACAATGAGCAGTTCTTC
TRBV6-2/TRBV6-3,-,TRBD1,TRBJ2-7,CASSYVQGTYEQYF,TGTGCCAGCAGTTATGTACAGGGGACCTACGAGCAGTACTTC
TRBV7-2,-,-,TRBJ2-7,CASSSNRKTYEQYF,TGTGCCAGCAGCTCAAACAGGAAAACCTACGAGCAGTACTTC
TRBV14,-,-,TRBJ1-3,CAILPRDTGHFSGNTIYF,TGTGCCATCCTCCCGAGGGATACAGGGCACTTCTCTGGAAACACCATATATTTT
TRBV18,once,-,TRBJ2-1,CASSPSLEEQFF,TGTGCCAGCTCACCGTCCCTGGAGGAGCAGTTCTTC
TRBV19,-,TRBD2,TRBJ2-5,CASSPGLAGVETQYF,TGTGCCAGTAGTCCCGGACTAGCGGGAGTGGAGACCCAGTACTTC
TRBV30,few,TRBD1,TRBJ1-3,CAWSLTGNSGNTIYF,TGTGCCTGGAGTCTGACAGGGAACTCTGGAAACACCATATATTTT
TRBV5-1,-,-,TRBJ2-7,CASSFGPEKQYF,TGCGCCAGCAGCTTCGGTCCCGAGAAGCAGTACTTC
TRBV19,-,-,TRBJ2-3,CASSIDPLTDTQYF,TGTGCCAGTAGTATAGATCCACTAACCGATACGCAGTATTTT
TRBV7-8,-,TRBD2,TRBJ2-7,CASSQAVSPMGGDYEQYF,TGTGCCAGCAGCCAAGCCGTATCCCCAATGGGAGGGGACTACGAGCAGTACTTC
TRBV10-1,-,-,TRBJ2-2,CASSRSGTTGELFF,TGCGCCAGCAGTCGGAGTGGTACCACCGGGGAGCTGTTTTTT
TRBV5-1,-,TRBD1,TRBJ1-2,CASSLPTGAKGGYTF,TGCGCCAGCAGCTTACCGACAGGGGCAAAGGGTGGCTACACCTTC
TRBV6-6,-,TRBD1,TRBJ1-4,CASMTGGGEKLFF,TGTGCCAGCATGACAGGGGGCGGGGAAAAACTGTTTTTT
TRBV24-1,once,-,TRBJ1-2,CATSASLGGSSSIRGYTF,TGTGCCACCAGTGCCAGTCTTGGGGGCAGTTCTTCTATTCGCGGCTACACCTTC
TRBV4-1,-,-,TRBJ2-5,CASSQVPDEQGTQYF,TGCGCCAGCAGCCAAGTTCCGGACGAACAGGGGACCCAGTACTTC